Below are 8 T cell receptor beta chains sequenced from a single sample in a study of blood T cells in healthy people across ages. Then a second PCR, running roughly 7 to 12 cycles, was carried out with a sample-barcoded 5' primer and a J-beta primer mix. TCRdb passed the 5' RACE reads through MiXCR, listing each CDR3 protein once. The sample has around 1,100,000 distinct CDR3 sequences, around two fifths seen once. Sample: blood. The receptor source for this set is a man aged 18 to 30 in good health.

This clonotype appeared many times. The V gene is TRBV12-3 or TRBV12-4, the J gene TRBJ2-4; D remains ambiguous. This CDR3 comprises 15 residues. V dropped 3 bases and J dropped 0 bases, with 9 bases sitting between them. The CDR3, as DNA: TGTGCCAGCAGTTTGGGCCTGTTAGCCAAAAACATTCAGTACTTC. This encodes CASSLGLLAKNIQYF.

The chain couples TRBV7-9 to TRBJ2-3, with TRBD1 as a possible D gene (5 bases). The germline V and J ends were trimmed by 6 bases and 0 bases, with 10 bases remaining between them. CDR1 is SEHNR, CDR2 FQNEAQ, per germline (reference sequence). This CDR3 is built from 14 residues. CDR3 coding DNA: TGTGCCAGCAGAAGACAGTACAGCACAGATACGCAGTATTTT. Translated, it gives CASRRQYSTDTQYF.

This clonotype appeared many times. The V gene is TRBV12-3 or TRBV12-4, the J gene TRBJ2-5, with D possibly being TRBD1 or TRBD2 (5 bases each). The CDR3 covers 14 residues. Trimming removed 8 bases from V and 5 bases from J, with 18 bases in between. For the CDR3, the DNA is TGTGCCAGCGGATCGTTCGAGGGGTGGGAGACCCAGTACTTC. Translating it yields CASGSFEGWETQYF.

The chain has TRBV28 and TRBJ2-1; D is possibly TRBD2 (5 bases). CDR1 MDHEN and CDR2 SYDVKM come from the germline V gene. V lost 2 bases and J lost 4, with 18 bases in between. CDR3 length: 17 residues. The CDR3 protein is CASSLEVSTGGYNEQFF. The CDR3 DNA reads TGTGCCAGCAGTTTAGAAGTAAGCACTGGAGGATACAATGAGCAGTTCTTC.

The rearrangement joins TRBV4-2 to TRBJ2-7, with D uncertain. The J call may be mistaken, given a closer DNA end match to TRBJ2-5. The CDR3 covers 15 residues. CDR1 and CDR2 from the germline V gene are LGHNA and YNFKEQ. The DNA of the CDR3 is TGTGCCAGCAGCCAAGAGGGAACACAGCAAGAGACCCAGTACTTC. Amino acids: CASSQEGTQQETQYF.

The rearrangement links TRBV6-2 or TRBV6-3 to TRBJ1-1; TRBD1 agrees at 9 bases. This CDR3 is 14 amino acids long. The ends lost 6 bases at V and 3 bases at J; junction bases unmatched: 5. CDR1 and CDR2 from the germline V gene are MNHEY and SVGEGT. For the CDR3, the DNA is TGTGCCAGCAGGGACAGGGGTTTGGACACTGAAGCTTTCTTT. This translates into CASRDRGLDTEAFF.

The chain has TRBV7-2 and TRBJ2-3; D might be TRBD2 (6 bases). Germline loops: CDR1 SGHTA, CDR2 FQGNSA. The CDR3 is made up of 15 amino acids. Trimming took 5 bases from V and 4 from J, leaving 16 bases between them. The CDR3: CASSLGRRVADTQYF. As DNA, the CDR3 is TGTGCCAGCAGCCTTGGTAGGAGGGTTGCAGATACGCAGTATTTT. Full variable domain (outside the CDR3, taken from reference TRBV7-2 and TRBJ2-3): GAGVSQSPSNKVTEKGKDVELRCDPISGHTALYWYRQSLGQGLEFLIYFQGNSAPDKSGLPSDRFSAERTGGSVSTLTIQRTQQEDSAVYLCASSLGRRVADTQYFGPGTRLTVL.

This chain links TRBV29-1 with TRBJ1-4; the D is unclear. The V end lost 7 bases, the J end lost 6 bases, and 15 bases lay between the germline ends. The CDR3 contains 13 residues. Germline CDR1 and CDR2: SQVTM and ANQGSEA. The CDR3 loop reads CSAGMGSDEKLFF. The CDR3 DNA sequence: TGCAGCGCCGGGATGGGATCTGATGAAAAACTGTTTTTT.